Listed here are 27 T cell receptor beta chains from one sample, sequenced in a study of blood T cell repertoires in COVID-19. TCRdb's copy holds only in-frame clones and misses some; the assay was immunoSEQ multiplex PCR. The sample consists of about 75,000 clones, about four fifths of them appearing once. The sequencing input was peripheral blood. Every receptor here comes from a woman older than 75 with active or convalescent COVID-19.

The genes are TRBV19 and TRBJ1-2; 7 bases fit TRBD1. Germline trimming cut 5 bases from V and 7 bases from J; bases unmatched to any gene: 10. The CDR3 is made up of 14 amino acids. CDR1 and CDR2 (germline): LNHDA, SQIVND (reference sequence). The CDR3 DNA is TGTGCCAGTAGTGTCACAGGGGAGGTGGCTGGCTACACCTTC. Its translation is CASSVTGEVAGYTF.

J is TRBJ2-3 and V is TRBV19; D may be TRBD1 (5 bases). CDR1 is LNHDA and CDR2 is SQIVND in the germline V gene (reference sequence). V lost 2 bases to trimming and J lost 8 bases, with 14 bases between them. The CDR3 loop spans 14 amino acids. CDR3 coding DNA: TGTGCCAGTAGTATAAAAACAGGCATTGTTACGCAGTATTTT. As protein: CASSIKTGIVTQYF.

This clone was seen a few times. The chain recombines TRBV29-1 with TRBJ1-1; 7 bases line up with TRBD1. Trimming cost V 7 bases and J 3 bases; bases outside gene matches: 8. This CDR3 contains 13 residues. Germline V gives CDR1 SQVTM, CDR2 ANQGSEA. The CDR3 DNA follows: TGCAGCGCCCAGGGGGGATGGGACACTGAAGCTTTCTTT. Protein product: CSAQGGWDTEAFF.

The V gene is TRBV18, the J gene TRBJ1-2, with TRBD1 matching 8 bases. Looked up from germline, CDR1 is KGHSH and CDR2 is LQKENI. The CDR3 consists of 15 residues. The trim removed 2 bases at V and 4 bases at J, leaving 6 bases unmatched. The CDR3: CASSPSQGAGYGYTF. The CDR3 DNA reads TGTGCCAGCTCACCAAGCCAGGGGGCCGGCTATGGCTACACCTTC.

V is TRBV7-2 and J is TRBJ1-2; possible D gene TRBD1, 6 bases. The CDR3 runs to 16 residues. CDR1 is SGHTA, CDR2 FQGNSA, per germline. Deletions cut 5 bases from V and 4 bases from J, with 20 bases between. In DNA form, the CDR3 reads TGTGCCAGCAGCCAAAAATCGAAGGGGGTAGTCTATGGCTACACCTTC. Translation: CASSQKSKGVVYGYTF.

This chain links TRBV5-1 with TRBJ2-2; D is ambiguous. CDR1 and CDR2 from the germline V gene are SGHRS and YFSETQ. Trimming removed 2 bases from V and 0 bases from J, with 8 bases in between. The CDR3 has 15 residues. CDR3 loop: CASSFRTPNTGELFF. The CDR3 coding sequence is TGCGCCAGCAGCTTTCGTACACCGAACACCGGGGAGCTGTTTTTT.

This clone has a single count. The CDR3 region has the DNA TGTGCCAGGGCGGGGGTATCAGATACGCAGTATTTT. It yields the protein CARAGVSDTQYF. The chain combines TRBV2 with TRBJ2-3; 7 bases agree with TRBD2. The CDR3 runs to 12 residues. CDR1 is SNHLY and CDR2 is FYNNEI in the germline V gene. Germline trimming cut 9 bases from V and 4 bases from J; bases unmatched to any gene: 4.

CDR3 DNA sequence: TGTGCCAGCAGTGACGGTGTAGGGGTCGGGGGGCCCCGGTTATTTGGCAATCAGCCCCAGCATTTT. Protein: CASSDGVGVGGPRLFGNQPQHF. The V and J genes are TRBV6-4 and TRBJ1-5; D may be TRBD1 (6 bases). CDR3 size: 22 residues. In germline, CDR1 is MRHNA, CDR2 SNTAGT. Trimming took off 2 bases at V and 2 bases at J, with 31 bases between the two ends.

The rearrangement joins TRBV11-1 to TRBJ2-1; D not resolved. Germline V lookup: CDR1 SGHAT, CDR2 FQDESV (reference sequence). Trimming removed 2 bases at V and 5 bases at J, with 4 bases between. This CDR3 is 12 amino acids long. CDR3 amino acids: CASSLSNNEQFF. CDR3 in DNA: TGTGCCAGCAGCTTATCCAACAATGAGCAGTTCTTC.

This clone was seen more than once but under ten times. V is TRBV11-3 and J is TRBJ2-2, with D possibly TRBD2 on 7 matching bases. Trimming left V 3 bases short and J 5 bases short, with 13 bases between. The CDR3 is 15 residues long. Germline V CDR1 and CDR2: SGHNT, YENEEA. CDR3 residues: CASSFLGGPTGELFF. Written as DNA, the CDR3 is TGTGCCAGCAGCTTTTTGGGGGGGCCGACCGGGGAGCTGTTTTTT.

J is TRBJ1-2 and V is TRBV5-6; D is unclear. This CDR3 is built from 13 residues. V gave up 7 bases and J gave up 4 bases, with 14 bases separating them. Germline CDR1 SGHDT, CDR2 YYEEEE. CDR3 region: CASCGESIYGYTF. The DNA of the CDR3 is TGTGCCAGCTGCGGAGAAAGTATCTATGGCTACACCTTC.

This sequence joins TRBV5-1 and TRBJ2-1; 8 nucleotides agree with TRBD2. The CDR3 has 16 residues. J was trimmed by 6 bases and V by 0 bases; bases with no gene match: 8. Germline V lookup: CDR1 SGHRS, CDR2 YFSETQ. CDR3 nucleotide sequence: TGCGCCAGCAGCTTGGTCGTTAGCGGGGCGGTCAATGAGCAGTTCTTC. Its translation is CASSLVVSGAVNEQFF.

The chain is built from TRBV5-4 and TRBJ2-7; D is unclear. Germline CDR1 is SGHNT and CDR2 is YYREEE (reference sequence). This CDR3 is 15 amino acids long. The V gene lost 4 bases and the J gene lost 2 bases, with 16 bases spanning the gap. CDR3 in DNA: TGTGCCAGCAGCGCCCCTGACTCACGGACCTACGAGCAGTACTTC. Its translation: CASSAPDSRTYEQYF.

The chain is built from TRBV2 and TRBJ2-7; TRBD2 matches at 11 bases. The germline gives CDR1 SNHLY, CDR2 FYNNEI. This CDR3 has 14 amino acids. V shed 6 bases and J 7 bases; nucleotides not matched to a gene: 8. CDR3 in DNA: TGTGCCAGCAGGCACTCTAGCGGGGGGAGGGAGCAGTACTTC. Its protein product is CASRHSSGGREQYF. The whole variable domain, filled in from reference TRBV2 and TRBJ2-7, reads EPEVTQTPSHQVTQMGQEVILRCVPISNHLYFYWYRQILGQKVEFLVSFYNNEISEKSEIFDDQFSVERPDGSNFTLKIRSTKLEDSAMYFCASRHSSGGREQYFGPGTRLTVT.

This sequence joins TRBV5-1 and TRBJ2-5; 8 bases map to TRBD2. Germline lookup yields CDR1 SGHRS and CDR2 YFSETQ. CDR3 length: 15 amino acids. The V segment lost 0 bases and the J segment 3 bases; nucleotides outside the gene matches: 4. The CDR3 coding sequence is TGCGCCAGCAGCTTGGTGCGGGGGGTTAAAGAGACCCAGTACTTC. Translation: CASSLVRGVKETQYF.

The chain combines TRBV19 with TRBJ2-7; 10 nucleotides match TRBD2. The J segment lost 2 bases and the V segment lost 4 bases, leaving 14 bases of the junction unmatched. The length of the CDR3 is 18 residues. Germline V gives CDR1 LNHDA, CDR2 SQIVND (reference sequence). CDR3 sequence (DNA): TGTGCCAGTAGTACCCGTTACATAGCGGGGGGCCGCCCCTACGAGCAGTACTTC. Amino acids: CASSTRYIAGGRPYEQYF.

The chain combines TRBV5-5 with TRBJ1-2; TRBD1 matches at 10 bases. Germline V gene sequence: CDR1 SGHKS, CDR2 YYEKEE (reference sequence). V dropped 0 bases and J dropped 6; count of bases not matched to a gene: 2. The length of the CDR3 is 14 residues. The CDR3 reads CASSLGDRGHGYTF. CDR3 in DNA: TGTGCCAGCAGCTTGGGGGACAGGGGTCATGGCTACACCTTC.

This clone was recorded a few times. The chain uses TRBV11-2 and TRBJ2-5; 7 nucleotides match TRBD2. This CDR3 has 16 amino acids. Trimming cost V 5 bases and J 4 bases; bases outside gene matches: 13. Germline V gene lookup returns CDR1 SGHAT and CDR2 FQNNGV. This chain's CDR3 is CASSILGGGDGETQYF. The DNA for the CDR3 is TGTGCCAGCAGCATATTAGGTGGGGGGGACGGAGAGACCCAGTACTTC.

The DNA for the CDR3 is TGTGCCAGCAGTCCCGGTTACTTCGGGGCCGGGGAGCTGTTTTTT. Translating gives CASSPGYFGAGELFF. The rearrangement joins TRBV27 to TRBJ2-2; possibly TRBD2 for D (5 bases). The CDR3 runs to 15 residues. With 5 bases removed from V and 6 bases from J, the gap between germline ends came to 16 bases. In germline, CDR1 is MNHEY, CDR2 SMNVEV (reference sequence).

The chain couples TRBV7-2 to TRBJ2-7; TRBD2 agrees at 7 bases. The CDR3 extends over 18 amino acids. J gave up 0 bases and V 1 base, and 12 bases lay outside the gene matches. Germline CDR1 is SGHTA and CDR2 is FQGNSA. CDR3 loop: CASSLGLGSGLLSYEQYF. As DNA, the CDR3 is TGTGCCAGCAGCTTAGGTTTGGGTAGCGGGCTACTCTCCTACGAGCAGTACTTC.

This rearrangement joins TRBV2 to TRBJ1-4; no definite D call. Germline values: CDR1 SNHLY, CDR2 FYNNEI. V lost 8 bases to trimming and J lost 0 bases, with 19 bases between them. This CDR3 has 17 amino acids. Here the CDR3 DNA reads TGTGCCAGCCACTATTCCCTCGAGGGCACAACTAATGAAAAACTGTTTTTT. As protein: CASHYSLEGTTNEKLFF.

The V gene is TRBV5-4, the J gene TRBJ1-1, with 10 bases aligning to TRBD1. Losses at the gene ends were 2 bases for V and 4 bases for J; bases not matched to a gene: 2. The CDR3 length is 14 residues. The germline V gene has CDR1 SGHNT and CDR2 YYREEE (reference sequence). The CDR3 DNA sequence: TGTGCCAGCAGCTTACGGACAGGGGGCACTGAAGCTTTCTTT. It codes for CASSLRTGGTEAFF.

This rearrangement joins TRBV28 to TRBJ2-6; D may be TRBD2 (6 bases). CDR3 length equals 16 residues. Germline assignment: CDR1 MDHEN and CDR2 SYDVKM. Trimming took 6 bases from V and 1 from J, leaving 13 bases between them. CDR3 sequence reads: CASREGRRSGANVLTF. Written as DNA, the CDR3 is TGTGCCAGCAGGGAGGGAAGAAGATCTGGGGCCAACGTCCTGACTTTC.

This clone was seen just once. This rearrangement joins TRBV5-6 to TRBJ2-7; 8 bases line up with TRBD2. The trim removed 2 bases at V and 1 base at J, leaving 11 bases unmatched. The CDR3 loop spans 17 amino acids. Germline CDR1 SGHDT, CDR2 YYEEEE. DNA of the CDR3: TGTGCCAGCAGCTTCATGCCAGGCCGGGAGGGTTCCTACGAGCAGTACTTC. Protein product: CASSFMPGREGSYEQYF.

The count of this clone is one. The chain is built from TRBV7-2 and TRBJ1-6; D is undetermined. CDR1 SGHTA and CDR2 FQGNSA come from the germline V gene. With 3 bases removed from V and 0 bases from J, the gap between germline ends came to 3 bases. The CDR3 is 14 residues long. Here the CDR3 DNA reads TGTGCCAGCAGCTTGAGCTCCTATAATTCACCCCTCCACTTT. Protein: CASSLSSYNSPLHF.

The chain joins TRBV5-6 to TRBJ2-4, with 9 nucleotides matching TRBD2. The CDR3 runs 16 residues. The germline V gene encodes CDR1 SGHDT and CDR2 YYEEEE. V shed 0 bases, J shed 0 bases, and the junction held 1 base outside the gene matches. The CDR3 DNA follows: TGTGCCAGCAGCTTGGGACTAGCGGTAGCCAAAAACATTCAGTACTTC. Translating gives CASSLGLAVAKNIQYF.

This clone came up a few times. V is TRBV27 and J is TRBJ2-1; 7 nucleotides match TRBD2. This CDR3 spans 17 amino acids. The germline gives CDR1 MNHEY, CDR2 SMNVEV (reference sequence). After removal of 1 base from V and 5 bases from J, the junction contained 11 bases not matched to a gene. CDR3 loop: CASSLLVTTSRDNEQFF. For the CDR3, the DNA is TGTGCCAGCAGTTTATTGGTGACGACTAGCCGGGACAATGAGCAGTTCTTC.